Below, 5 T cell receptor beta chains from the same sample are listed, as sequenced in a study of cytotoxic CD8 clonotypes in ibrutinib-treated CLL. This table comes from immunoSEQ multiplex PCR, and its TCRdb copy is limited to in-frame clones, with some not included. The sample lists around 140,000 clones; approximately 85% were seen once. The source was PBMCs, collected after 24 months of ibrutinib treatment. Receptor source: a human donor with chronic lymphocytic leukemia.

The genes are TRBV28 and TRBJ1-2; possibly TRBD1 for D (6 bases). Trimming left V 6 bases short and J 8 bases short, with 25 bases between. The CDR3 runs 16 residues. The V gene's germline CDR1 is MDHEN and CDR2 SYDVKM. The CDR3, as DNA: TGTGCCAGCAGACGCCGACCCGGGGGGGGGCAGGTCGGCTACACCTTC. Residues: CASRRRPGGGQVGYTF.

This chain uses TRBV28 with TRBJ1-1; D might be TRBD1 (6 bases). Trimming stripped 4 bases from V and 0 bases from J, with 12 bases between. This CDR3 spans 15 amino acids. The germline V gene encodes CDR1 MDHEN and CDR2 SYDVKM. Here the CDR3 reads CASSSGAGVNTEAFF. CDR3 DNA: TGTGCCAGCAGTTCGGGCGCAGGGGTGAACACTGAAGCTTTCTTT.

This clone came up once. V is TRBV7-2 and J is TRBJ1-2; D is unresolved. Trimming took off 6 bases at V and 5 bases at J, with 10 bases between the two ends. The V gene's germline CDR1 is SGHTA and CDR2 FQGNSA. The CDR3 sequence is 12 residues long. CDR3 nucleotides: TGTGCCAGCAGGGAAATCACTTATGGCTACACCTTC. Amino acid sequence: CASREITYGYTF.

This chain joins TRBV4-3 and TRBJ1-1; the D is unclear. V shed 1 base and J shed 5 bases, with 11 bases lying between them. The CDR3 is 14 residues long. CDR1 is LGHNA, CDR2 YSLEER, per germline. As DNA, the CDR3 is TGCGCCAGCAGCCAAGGAGGCGTGTATACTGAAGCTTTCTTT. It specifies CASSQGGVYTEAFF.

The CDR3 region is CASKGPGGGFNSPLHF. The CDR3 DNA reads TGTGCCAGCAAGGGACCAGGGGGGGGCTTTAATTCACCCCTCCACTTT. V is TRBV2 and J is TRBJ1-6; 7 bases line up with TRBD1. Germline values: CDR1 SNHLY, CDR2 FYNNEI. V trimming: 7 bases; J trimming: 6 bases; junction bases outside the gene matches: 12. The CDR3 consists of 16 residues.